Listed below are T cell receptor beta chains from one sample, sequenced in a study of graft-versus-host responses after intestinal transplantation. Produced via immunoSEQ multiplex PCR; TCRdb's table is partial and in-frame only. This repertoire shows over 60,000 clones, approximately 88% found once; its top ten account for around 1.8%. The input for sequencing was ileum tissue, taken about 350 days after transplant. All receptors come from a human patient who received an intestinal transplant, so some T cells may come from the graft donor. The CDR3 runs from the conserved cysteine through the conserved F or W. The order of the fields is D gene, clone size, CDR3 length, J gene, V gene, CDR3 DNA, CDR3 protein. A D gene is named only where the DNA matches it firmly. Not all rows give a size; the values are once, few, many and, for expanded clones, a class.

d_gene: -
abundance: few
len: 16
j_gene: TRBJ2-3
v_gene: TRBV4-2
CDR3nt: TGTGCCAGCAGCCAAGTAGGGAGACTACCCACAGATACGCAGTATTTT
CDR3aa: CASSQVGRLPTDTQYF

d_gene: -
abundance: -
len: 12
j_gene: TRBJ1-5
v_gene: TRBV5-6
CDR3nt: TGTGCCAGCAGCTTGGGTCTGGGACCCCAGCATTTT
CDR3aa: CASSLGLGPQHF

d_gene: -
abundance: -
len: 15
j_gene: TRBJ2-1
v_gene: TRBV7-9
CDR3nt: TGTGCCAGCAGCTTAGAAGTCAGCCCCTACAATGAGCAGTTCTTC
CDR3aa: CASSLEVSPYNEQFF

d_gene: -
abundance: -
len: 12
j_gene: TRBJ2-2
v_gene: TRBV6-6
CDR3nt: TGTGCCAGCAGTCAACTTGGCGGGGAGCTGTTTTTT
CDR3aa: CASSQLGGELFF

d_gene: TRBD1
abundance: -
len: 15
j_gene: TRBJ2-7
v_gene: TRBV11-2
CDR3nt: TGTGCCAGCAGCTTAGAAGGGACAGGGCTATACGAGCAGTACTTC
CDR3aa: CASSLEGTGLYEQYF

d_gene: TRBD1
abundance: -
len: 16
j_gene: TRBJ2-3
v_gene: TRBV9
CDR3nt: TGTGCCAGCAGCGTAGAGGGGAGGACAGGGGTAGATACGCAGTATTTT
CDR3aa: CASSVEGRTGVDTQYF

d_gene: TRBD1
abundance: -
len: 16
j_gene: TRBJ1-3
v_gene: TRBV28
CDR3nt: TGTGCCAGCAGTCTTTTCGGGACAGGATCTGGAAACACCATATATTTT
CDR3aa: CASSLFGTGSGNTIYF

d_gene: TRBD2
abundance: -
len: 19
j_gene: TRBJ2-5
v_gene: TRBV28
CDR3nt: TGTGCCAGCAGTTTAAGGCTGGTCCACGGGACTAGCGGGAAAGAGACCCAGTACTTC
CDR3aa: CASSLRLVHGTSGKETQYF

d_gene: -
abundance: -
len: 16
j_gene: TRBJ2-3
v_gene: TRBV15
CDR3nt: TGTGCCACCAGCAGACTAATCGGGGGGACAACAGATACGCAGTATTTT
CDR3aa: CATSRLIGGTTDTQYF

d_gene: -
abundance: once
len: 13
j_gene: TRBJ1-5
v_gene: TRBV6-6
CDR3nt: TGTGCCAGCAGGGGTGAGGGCAATCAGCCCCAGCATTTT
CDR3aa: CASRGEGNQPQHF

d_gene: -
abundance: -
len: 14
j_gene: TRBJ1-1
v_gene: TRBV5-5
CDR3nt: TGTGCCAGCAGCTGGGCGCAGAAGAACACTGAAGCTTTCTTT
CDR3aa: CASSWAQKNTEAFF

d_gene: TRBD2
abundance: -
len: 17
j_gene: TRBJ2-1
v_gene: TRBV15
CDR3nt: TGTGCCACCAGCAGGGTCCGTACTAGCGGGTCCTACAATGAGCAGTTCTTC
CDR3aa: CATSRVRTSGSYNEQFF

d_gene: -
abundance: -
len: 13
j_gene: TRBJ1-5
v_gene: TRBV5-1
CDR3nt: TGCGCCAGCAGCTTGGAAGCGGGACAGCCCCAGCATTTT
CDR3aa: CASSLEAGQPQHF

d_gene: -
abundance: once
len: 17
j_gene: TRBJ2-5
v_gene: TRBV27
CDR3nt: TGTGCCAGCAGTTTTCTGGGACGCAGTTCAGCCGAAGGGACCCAGTACTTC
CDR3aa: CASSFLGRSSAEGTQYF

d_gene: TRBD1
abundance: few
len: 15
j_gene: TRBJ1-3
v_gene: TRBV5-4
CDR3nt: TGTGCCAGCAGCCGCGACAGGGGGCGCGGAAACACCATATATTTT
CDR3aa: CASSRDRGRGNTIYF

d_gene: -
abundance: -
len: 12
j_gene: TRBJ2-5
v_gene: TRBV2
CDR3nt: TGTGCCAGCGGGGTTGAGCCGGAGACCCAGTACTTC
CDR3aa: CASGVEPETQYF

d_gene: TRBD1
abundance: -
len: 15
j_gene: TRBJ2-1
v_gene: TRBV6-5
CDR3nt: TGTGCCAGCAGTGTATCGGGACAGGGGTTCAATGAGCAGTTCTTC
CDR3aa: CASSVSGQGFNEQFF

d_gene: -
abundance: -
len: 16
j_gene: TRBJ2-1
v_gene: TRBV28
CDR3nt: TGTGCCAGCAGTTTAAGGCGGACCGAACTCACCAATGAGCAGTTCTTC
CDR3aa: CASSLRRTELTNEQFF

d_gene: -
abundance: once
len: 18
j_gene: TRBJ2-1
v_gene: TRBV11-3
CDR3nt: TGTGCCAGCAGCTTAGGGTGGGACTCGTACCGAACCCCTAATGAGCAGTTCTTC
CDR3aa: CASSLGWDSYRTPNEQFF

d_gene: -
abundance: -
len: 12
j_gene: TRBJ2-1
v_gene: TRBV29-1
CDR3nt: TGCAGCGCCGGATACCAAGGGGATGAGCAGTTCTTC
CDR3aa: CSAGYQGDEQFF

d_gene: -
abundance: -
len: 15
j_gene: TRBJ2-1
v_gene: TRBV5-1
CDR3nt: TGCGCCAGCAGCCCATACCTCACAGGTAGCGATGAGCAGTTCTTC
CDR3aa: CASSPYLTGSDEQFF

d_gene: -
abundance: -
len: 14
j_gene: TRBJ2-7
v_gene: TRBV14
CDR3nt: TGTGCCAGCAGCCAAGTGGGCCGGAGCTACGAGCAGTACTTC
CDR3aa: CASSQVGRSYEQYF

d_gene: -
abundance: -
len: 16
j_gene: TRBJ2-3
v_gene: TRBV13
CDR3nt: TGTGCCAGCAGCCTCAGACAGGACTTGAACACAGATACGCAGTATTTT
CDR3aa: CASSLRQDLNTDTQYF

d_gene: TRBD1
abundance: few
len: 15
j_gene: TRBJ1-5
v_gene: TRBV6-5
CDR3nt: TGTGCCAGCAGTTGCCAGGGGGCCAGCAATCAGCCCCAGCATTTT
CDR3aa: CASSCQGASNQPQHF

d_gene: -
abundance: -
len: 13
j_gene: TRBJ2-5
v_gene: TRBV13
CDR3nt: TGTGCCACTAGAATTTGGGCTGAAGAGACCCAGTACTTC
CDR3aa: CATRIWAEETQYF

d_gene: -
abundance: -
len: 17
j_gene: TRBJ1-2
v_gene: TRBV5-4
CDR3nt: TGTGCCAGCAGTTACCCCAGGACCCTATCGACTAACTATGGCTACACCTTC
CDR3aa: CASSYPRTLSTNYGYTF

d_gene: -
abundance: -
len: 12
j_gene: TRBJ1-2
v_gene: TRBV6-5
CDR3nt: TGTGCCAGCCAAACCGAGGGGGAGGGCTACACCTTC
CDR3aa: CASQTEGEGYTF

d_gene: TRBD1
abundance: -
len: 17
j_gene: TRBJ1-5
v_gene: TRBV5-6
CDR3nt: TGTGCCAGCAGCTTCTCAAGACAGGGGGCAAGCAATCAGCCCCAGCATTTT
CDR3aa: CASSFSRQGASNQPQHF

d_gene: TRBD1
abundance: -
len: 15
j_gene: TRBJ1-1
v_gene: TRBV28
CDR3nt: TGTGCCAGCAGTTTAACCCCAGGGGGGAACACTGAAGCTTTCTTT
CDR3aa: CASSLTPGGNTEAFF

d_gene: -
abundance: -
len: 12
j_gene: TRBJ1-3
v_gene: TRBV6-5
CDR3nt: TGTGCCAGCAGCGAAGTTGGAAACACCATATATTTT
CDR3aa: CASSEVGNTIYF

d_gene: -
abundance: -
len: 14
j_gene: TRBJ2-7
v_gene: TRBV27
CDR3nt: TGTGCCAGCAGTTTGTCAGGGGATAGCTACGAGCAGTACTTC
CDR3aa: CASSLSGDSYEQYF

d_gene: TRBD2
abundance: -
len: 18
j_gene: TRBJ2-3
v_gene: TRBV29-1
CDR3nt: TGCAGCGTTTTTCGTTCTCAGGGACTAGCGGGAGGAACAGATACGCAGTATTTT
CDR3aa: CSVFRSQGLAGGTDTQYF

d_gene: TRBD1
abundance: -
len: 17
j_gene: TRBJ1-2
v_gene: TRBV5-1
CDR3nt: TGCGCCAGCACCCACCGACCGTGGGCAGGGGGCGCCTTTGGCTACACCTTC
CDR3aa: CASTHRPWAGGAFGYTF

d_gene: -
abundance: -
len: 14
j_gene: TRBJ1-1
v_gene: TRBV4-1
CDR3nt: TGCGCCAGCAGCCAAGTAAGTCGGAACACTGAAGCTTTCTTT
CDR3aa: CASSQVSRNTEAFF

d_gene: TRBD1
abundance: -
len: 16
j_gene: TRBJ2-3
v_gene: TRBV4-1
CDR3nt: TGCGCCAGCAGCCAAGATGGGACAGGGGGCTCAGATACGCAGTATTTT
CDR3aa: CASSQDGTGGSDTQYF

d_gene: -
abundance: -
len: 17
j_gene: TRBJ1-2
v_gene: TRBV1
CDR3nt: TGCACCAGCAGCCAAGCCCCCCGGGGCAGAAGGAAATATGGCTACACCTTC
CDR3aa: CTSSQAPRGRRKYGYTF

d_gene: -
abundance: -
len: 13
j_gene: TRBJ1-2
v_gene: TRBV30
CDR3nt: TGTGCCTGGAGTGCTACACTCAACTATGGCTACACCTTC
CDR3aa: CAWSATLNYGYTF

d_gene: TRBD2
abundance: -
len: 17
j_gene: TRBJ2-3
v_gene: TRBV15
CDR3nt: TGTGCCACCAGCAGAGATCACGCTAGCGGGAGCACAGATACGCAGTATTTT
CDR3aa: CATSRDHASGSTDTQYF

d_gene: TRBD2
abundance: -
len: 17
j_gene: TRBJ2-7
v_gene: TRBV11-2
CDR3nt: TGTGCCAGCAGCTTAGATAATAGGGGACTAGGCGTCTACGAGCAGTACTTC
CDR3aa: CASSLDNRGLGVYEQYF

d_gene: TRBD1
abundance: -
len: 14
j_gene: TRBJ1-2
v_gene: TRBV6-6
CDR3nt: TGTGCCAGCACCGGGACAGATGTTTCCTATGGCTACACCTTC
CDR3aa: CASTGTDVSYGYTF

d_gene: -
abundance: -
len: 14
j_gene: TRBJ2-3
v_gene: TRBV4-1
CDR3nt: TGCGCCAGCAGCCAAGTTGTGGAGTCAGATACGCAGTATTTT
CDR3aa: CASSQVVESDTQYF

d_gene: TRBD1
abundance: once
len: 15
j_gene: TRBJ1-2
v_gene: TRBV7-2
CDR3nt: TGTGCCAGCAGCTTGGGGACAGGGCAATACTATGGCTACACCTTC
CDR3aa: CASSLGTGQYYGYTF

d_gene: -
abundance: -
len: 13
j_gene: TRBJ2-1
v_gene: TRBV5-1
CDR3nt: TGCGCCAGCAGCGAAGGGACTTACAATGAGCAGTTCTTC
CDR3aa: CASSEGTYNEQFF

d_gene: TRBD1
abundance: -
len: 16
j_gene: TRBJ2-5
v_gene: TRBV28
CDR3nt: TGTGCCAGCAGCCTCCCTTTACTCGGGACAGTCGAGACCCAGTACTTC
CDR3aa: CASSLPLLGTVETQYF

d_gene: TRBD2
abundance: -
len: 15
j_gene: TRBJ2-3
v_gene: TRBV18
CDR3nt: TGTGCCAGCTCACTGACGGGGGGTTCTGCAGATACGCAGTATTTT
CDR3aa: CASSLTGGSADTQYF

d_gene: -
abundance: -
len: 14
j_gene: TRBJ2-1
v_gene: TRBV9
CDR3nt: TGTGCCAGCAGCAACTGGGGAGAGGAAGATGAGCAGTTCTTC
CDR3aa: CASSNWGEEDEQFF

d_gene: -
abundance: -
len: 13
j_gene: TRBJ1-1
v_gene: TRBV2
CDR3nt: TGTGCCAGCACTTTAGGGCTACAGGGTGAAGCTTTCTTT
CDR3aa: CASTLGLQGEAFF

d_gene: -
abundance: once
len: 10
j_gene: TRBJ2-5
v_gene: TRBV5-1
CDR3nt: TGCGCCAGCAGCGGGGAGACCCAGTACTTC
CDR3aa: CASSGETQYF

d_gene: -
abundance: -
len: 12
j_gene: TRBJ2-1
v_gene: TRBV23-1
CDR3nt: TGCGCCAGCAGACGAAATAATCAGGGCCGGTTCTTC
CDR3aa: CASRRNNQGRFF

d_gene: -
abundance: -
len: 17
j_gene: TRBJ1-3
v_gene: TRBV11-2
CDR3nt: TGTGCCAGCAGCCCGATAGTGGGGAGGACAATGGCAAACACCACATATTTT
CDR3aa: CASSPIVGRTMANTTYF

d_gene: -
abundance: -
len: 13
j_gene: TRBJ1-1
v_gene: TRBV6-5
CDR3nt: TGTGCCAGCGGCAGAGAGGTGAACACTGAAGCTTTCTTT
CDR3aa: CASGREVNTEAFF

d_gene: -
abundance: -
len: 14
j_gene: TRBJ2-1
v_gene: TRBV27
CDR3nt: TGTGCCAGCAGTGACACCCCGGCAGGGGATGAGCAGTTCTTC
CDR3aa: CASSDTPAGDEQFF

d_gene: TRBD2
abundance: once
len: 18
j_gene: TRBJ2-1
v_gene: TRBV28
CDR3nt: TGTGCCAGCAGTGGACTAGCGGCCCTCACCACACCTTACAGTGAGCAGTTCTTC
CDR3aa: CASSGLAALTTPYSEQFF

d_gene: -
abundance: once
len: 12
j_gene: TRBJ1-1
v_gene: TRBV6-5
CDR3nt: TGTGCCAGCTCTGGGGTTTCCACTGAAGCTTTCTTT
CDR3aa: CASSGVSTEAFF

d_gene: -
abundance: -
len: 14
j_gene: TRBJ1-1
v_gene: TRBV5-1
CDR3nt: TGCGCCAGCAGCTACGGGACCTCGAACACTGAAGCTTTCTTT
CDR3aa: CASSYGTSNTEAFF

d_gene: TRBD2
abundance: -
len: 14
j_gene: TRBJ2-3
v_gene: TRBV5-1
CDR3nt: TGCGCCAGCAGCTTAGAGGCTAGCGGGACGACGCAGTATTTT
CDR3aa: CASSLEASGTTQYF

d_gene: -
abundance: once
len: 14
j_gene: TRBJ1-2
v_gene: TRBV6-5
CDR3nt: TGTGCCAGCAGGCCCGATCAGTCCCACTATGGCTACACCTTC
CDR3aa: CASRPDQSHYGYTF

d_gene: -
abundance: -
len: 15
j_gene: TRBJ1-3
v_gene: TRBV19
CDR3nt: TGTGCCAGTAGGATAACGTCCTACTCTGGAAACACCATATATTTT
CDR3aa: CASRITSYSGNTIYF

d_gene: -
abundance: -
len: 14
j_gene: TRBJ2-1
v_gene: TRBV9
CDR3nt: TGTGCCAGCAGCGTGGAGGGGGCATACAATGAGCAGTTCTTC
CDR3aa: CASSVEGAYNEQFF

d_gene: -
abundance: large
len: 14
j_gene: TRBJ1-2
v_gene: TRBV7-9
CDR3nt: TGTGCCAGCAGCTTAGACGGCGGAAACTATGGCTACACCTTC
CDR3aa: CASSLDGGNYGYTF